This T cell receptor (beta chain) originates from a study of T cell changes during pregnancy in multiple sclerosis. Produced via immunoSEQ multiplex PCR; TCRdb's table is partial and in-frame only. This table holds more than 45,000 clones, nearly 95% found once. The CDR3 loop spans 14 amino acids. V was clipped by 4 bases and J by 3 bases; unmatched bases: 9. Germline CDR1 and CDR2: SQVTM and ANQGSEA. The chain uses TRBV29-1 and TRBJ2-7; TRBD1 matches 7 bases. This TCR came from a female donor with multiple sclerosis, enrolled in a pregnancy study. The sequencing used CD4+ T cells from peripheral blood mononuclear cells, collected in the first trimester of pregnancy. CDR3 protein: CSVASGTDYYEQYF. The CDR3 bases are TGCAGCGTTGCCTCCGGGACAGATTACTACGAGCAGTACTTC.